This TCR beta chain stems from a study of circulating and synovial CD4+ cells in juvenile arthritis. Study-level points and caveats: These repertoires were less diverse than bulk blood CD4 repertoires. Circulating pathogenic-like and bulk T cells looked alike by Vbeta family usage. These blood cells shared more CDR3 sequences with synovium than bulk blood.

Sequencing was performed with immunoSEQ multiplex PCR; in TCRdb, only in-frame clones are kept and a portion is missing. Of about 33,000 clones listed, nearly 95% are singletons. Germline V CDR1 and CDR2: SGDLS, YYNGEE. Trimming cost V 0 bases and J 1 base; bases outside gene matches: 8. CDR3 size: 17 residues. Patients with active juvenile idiopathic arthritis donated these samples. Points on this clone: Its antigen remains unidentified.

Sequencing input: CD4+ T cells from blood. The clonotype was recovered from a human donor with juvenile idiopathic arthritis. The genes are TRBV9 and TRBJ2-5; 8 positions agree with TRBD2. The CDR3 sequence is CASSVGVAGRLQETQYF. DNA of the CDR3: TGTGCCAGCAGCGTAGGGGTAGCGGGACGGCTCCAAGAGACCCAGTACTTC.